This T cell receptor (beta chain) originates from a study of response to subunit inactivated influenza vaccine. This CDR3 is 16 amino acids long. Germline V gene lookup returns CDR1 SGHTA and CDR2 FQGNSA. V dropped 7 bases and J dropped 2; count of bases not matched to a gene: 11. TCRdb re-analysed the RT-PCR reads in MiXCR, keeping a single row per CDR3 protein. Among fewer than 750,000 distinct CDR3 sequences listed, around 13% were seen once. The receptor's source is a man aged 50 to 60 who received an inactivated influenza vaccine. The rearrangement links TRBV7-2 to TRBJ1-3; 7 bases are shared with TRBD1. The input for sequencing was PBMCs from blood, taken 11 to 12 days after vaccination. This CDR3 is CASNNLGQGAGNTIYF. The CDR3 DNA reads as TGTGCCAGCAACAACCTCGGCCAGGGGGCTGGAAACACCATATATTTT.